This paragraph covers one T cell receptor (beta chain) sequence. Its matching antigen is unknown. TCRdb used MiXCR to reprocess the reads, holding one entry per CDR3 protein. Among fewer than 900,000 distinct CDR3 sequences listed, under 35% were seen once. The data stem from a study of T cell repertoires in cytomegalovirus infection. Overall study context: Epitope selection comprised recently identified HLA-C-restricted CMV epitopes and well-studied HLA-B-restricted CMV epitopes.

Regarding the study as a whole: Cumulative public TCR beta family frequency identified CMV carriers with the relevant HLA.

The CDR3 runs to 12 residues. V lost 7 bases and J lost 2, with 6 bases in between. CDR1 MNHNS and CDR2 SASEGT come from the germline V gene. The sequence was collected from a human donor in good health (CMV status not recorded). Some clones in this sample may be carry-over from other donors' samples. The chain is built from TRBV6-1 and TRBJ2-1, with no clear D. The sequencing here drew on cultured CD8+ T cells from PBMCs, taken from culture after CMV antigen stimulation. The CDR3 region is CASTGPYNEQFF. The CDR3 DNA reads TGTGCCAGCACCGGTCCCTACAATGAGCAGTTCTTC.